This T cell receptor beta chain was observed in a study of read filtering for tumor transcriptome and immune sequencing. Study background: Revised staging placed eight or nine patients in R-ISS I, some 17 in II, 7 in III. IR-seq gave about 3.5 to 10.27 million TCR reads per sample; RNA-seq gave roughly 80 to 1,400. Study-level points and caveats: RNA-seq captured clonotypes less deeply and reliably than IR-seq. IR-seq and RNA-seq agreed better without single-read clonotypes.

This clonotype was counted at least ten times. Its antigen is unidentified. From roughly 400 ng of RNA, a library with molecular barcoded alpha/delta and beta/gamma adaptors was made. TCRdb passed the reads through MiXCR, listing each CDR3 protein once. The table records around 60,000 distinct CDR3 sequences, about 19% of them present only once. The ends lost 2 bases at V and 1 base at J; junction bases unmatched: 1. This CDR3 spans 15 amino acids. Germline loops: CDR1 LGHDT, CDR2 YNNKEL (reference sequence). The specimen sequenced was a population of CD138-negative cells sorted from bone marrow. The origin of this receptor is a donor aged 40 or older with multiple myeloma. This sequence joins TRBV3-1 and TRBJ2-2; 7 bases are a match to TRBD1. CDR3 coding DNA: TGTGCCAGCAGCCAACGGGACAGGAACACCGGGGAGCTGTTTTTT. It encodes CASSQRDRNTGELFF.